Listed below are T cell receptor beta chains from one sample, sequenced in a study of identical twins. Each CDR3 protein is one row after TCRdb ran MiXCR on the 5' RACE reads. This table has a few hundred thousand distinct CDR3 sequences, approximately 8.3% appearing once. This sample was shared with a second study, whose subject was yellow fever vaccine responses in identical twins.

Sequencing was carried out using CD8+ T cells sorted from blood. These TCRs come from a woman aged 18-29 years in good health. The conserved cysteine and the conserved F or W are not part of the CDR3 here. Not every row has a clone size; where given, it reads once, few, many or a size class.

j_gene,v_gene,abundance,CDR3aa
TRBJ2-3,TRBV6-1,few,ASSGQGSTDTQY
TRBJ2-3,TRBV3-1,many,ASSRLAPPSTDTQY
TRBJ2-1,TRBV28,NA,ASSLPAFGAAEQF
TRBJ2-7,TRBV29-1,NA,SVETPSASYEQY
TRBJ1-1,TRBV28,NA,ASILNTEAF
TRBJ2-6,TRBV12-3/TRBV12-4,many,ASRKQGPGANVLT
TRBJ2-1,TRBV6-2/TRBV6-3,many,ASSYGDYNEQF
TRBJ1-3,TRBV20-1,few,SASWTATGNTIY
TRBJ2-1,TRBV7-9,NA,ASSITTSGNNEQF
TRBJ2-2,TRBV12-3/TRBV12-4,few,ASSQLGQTTGELF
TRBJ2-5,TRBV2,NA,ASIGPRQY
TRBJ2-1,TRBV6-2/TRBV6-3,NA,ASSYSSGFRDNEQF
TRBJ2-1,TRBV29-1,many,SVEEGRNGHEQF
TRBJ2-1,TRBV24-1,few,ATSDYRGINYNEQF
TRBJ2-7,TRBV29-1,few,SVEDLGNEQY
TRBJ1-2,TRBV29-1,many,SVVRGRGYGYT
TRBJ2-2,TRBV6-2/TRBV6-3,few,ASRRLARGTGELF
TRBJ1-1,TRBV12-3/TRBV12-4,NA,ASSQGGLLDTEAF
TRBJ2-1,TRBV10-3,few,AISDWQAGHNEQF
TRBJ2-7,TRBV12-3/TRBV12-4,once,ASSREQTPSYEQY
TRBJ1-2,TRBV29-1,NA,SVVGGADYGYT
TRBJ2-7,TRBV27,many,ASSSSWQGANEQY
TRBJ1-2,TRBV9,NA,ASSVGRDSGYT
TRBJ1-1,TRBV20-1,many,SARDPKSKTGSEAF
TRBJ2-2,TRBV6-1,NA,ASSPRDRGRGNTGELF
TRBJ2-3,TRBV7-8,few,ASTPPAEVGTDTQY
TRBJ2-6,TRBV6-2/TRBV6-3,NA,ASSYSTGGGANVLT
TRBJ2-7,TRBV7-9,many,ASSRTAPYEQY
TRBJ2-1,TRBV27,NA,ASSPLNYNLAGAYNEQF
TRBJ2-7,TRBV11-2,NA,ASRPNPRDSYEQY
TRBJ2-3,TRBV9,NA,ASSVASGDTQY